The 27 T cell receptor beta chains given below trace back to one sample, sequenced in a study of blood T cells in healthy people across ages. A second roughly 6 to 11 cycle PCR used barcoded and J-beta primers. TCRdb itself ran the 5' RACE reads through MiXCR, one entry per CDR3 protein. Of fewer than 2,000,000 distinct CDR3 sequences listed, approximately 39% are singletons. Source material: blood. These receptors were taken from a human donor in good health.

The table lists this clonotype with a few counts. This chain joins TRBV4-1 and TRBJ2-1, with 8 bases aligning to TRBD1. CDR3 length: 14 residues. V gave up 5 bases and J gave up 5 bases; unmatched junction bases: 5. The germline CDR1 and CDR2 sequences are MGHRA and YSYEKL. The CDR3, as DNA: TGCGCCAGCAGCTTCCCGGGACAGGACAATGAGCAGTTCTTC. This codes for CASSFPGQDNEQFF.

In its sample, this clonotype was seen a few times. CDR3 nucleotides: TGTGCCAGCAGCCAGTCGGCAGGGTACGAGCAGTACTTC. It translates to CASSQSAGYEQYF. The chain uses TRBV3-1 and TRBJ2-4; maybe TRBD1 (5 bases). The J call may be incorrect, as the DNA end agrees better with TRBJ2-7. The germline V gene has CDR1 LGHDT and CDR2 YNNKEL (reference sequence). This CDR3 has 13 amino acids.

In the case of this clonotype: One end of the junction does not line up with germline, which may come from a read error. This rearrangement joins TRBV7-2 to TRBJ2-5; 8 bases line up with TRBD1. The DNA end lines up better with TRBJ2-7; the J call may be wrong. The CDR3 length is 13 residues. Germline CDR1 SGHTA, CDR2 FQGNSA. DNA of the CDR3: TGTGCCGGCAGCTTTTGGACAGGGAGCGAGCAGTACTTC. This encodes CAGSFWTGSEQYF.

The chain employs TRBV7-2 and TRBJ2-1; 8 nucleotides align to TRBD2. The germline V gene encodes CDR1 SGHTA and CDR2 FQGNSA. V dropped 4 bases and J dropped 13; count of bases not matched to a gene: 12. The CDR3 is 14 residues long. DNA for the CDR3: TGTGCCAGCAGCTACCGGGGGGGCTTAGAGACCCAGTTCTTC. Its protein is CASSYRGGLETQFF.

As regards this clonotype: Germline is not matched at one junction end, which may reflect a read error. The chain recombines TRBV4-1 with TRBJ2-7, with no clear D. Germline CDR1 MGHRA, CDR2 YSYEKL. The CDR3 has 14 amino acids. CDR3 in amino acids: CVSSQVFSGYEQYF. The CDR3 bases are TGCGTCAGCAGCCAAGTTTTTTCCGGTTACGAGCAGTACTTC.

This clonotype has more than one count but fewer than ten. The chain carries TRBV24-1 and TRBJ2-7; D is possibly TRBD1 (5 bases). V was cut by 7 bases and J by 2 bases, with 11 bases left in between. This CDR3 contains 13 residues. Per germline, CDR1 KGHDR and CDR2 SFDVKD. The CDR3 nucleotides read TGTGCCACCAGCGGCAGGGATGCCTACGAGCAGTACTTC. Translation gives CATSGRDAYEQYF.

This chain joins TRBV7-3 and TRBJ2-1; D remains unclear. There are 15 residues in the CDR3. V was shortened by 2 bases and J by 0 bases, with 8 bases between the two germline ends. CDR1 and CDR2 from the germline V gene are SGHTA and FQGTGA. CDR3 amino acids: CASSLGLPSYNEQFF. Here the CDR3 DNA reads TGTGCCAGCAGCTTAGGGCTACCCTCCTACAATGAGCAGTTCTTC.

The chain links TRBV28 to TRBJ2-5, with TRBD2 as a possible D gene (6 bases). The CDR3 covers 15 residues. Germline lookup yields CDR1 MDHEN and CDR2 SYDVKM. The V end lost 6 bases, the J end lost 3 bases, and 17 bases lay between the germline ends. CDR3 residues: CASSSTGTPEETQYF. As DNA, the CDR3 is TGTGCCAGCAGCTCAACCGGGACTCCGGAAGAGACCCAGTACTTC. The full variable domain, completed using reference TRBV28 and TRBJ2-5, is DVKVTQSSRYLVKRTGEKVFLECVQDMDHENMFWYRQDPGLGLRLIYFSYDVKMKEKGDIPEGYSVSREKKERFSLILESASTNQTSMYLCASSSTGTPEETQYFGPGTRLLVL.

On this clonotype itself: Given a much more abundant clone one base away, this may be a read error. The genes are TRBV7-2 and TRBJ2-7, with TRBD1 matching over 7 bases. The germline CDR1 and CDR2 sequences are SGHTA and FQGNSA. The CDR3 covers 13 residues. As DNA, the CDR3 is TGTGTCAGCAGCTTTGACAGGGCTTACGAGCAGTACTTC. This encodes CVSSFDRAYEQYF. The full variable domain, with the rest looked up from reference TRBV7-2 and TRBJ2-7, is GAGVSQSPSNKVTEKGKDVELRCDPISGHTALYWYRQSLGQGLEFLIYFQGNSAPDKSGLPSDRFSAERTGGSVSTLTIQRTQQEDSAVYLCVSSFDRAYEQYFGPGTRLTVT.

The chain has TRBV2 and TRBJ2-2, with 11 positions matching TRBD1. V shed 7 bases and J 6 bases; nucleotides not matched to a gene: 10. The CDR3 length is 16 residues. The germline gives CDR1 SNHLY, CDR2 FYNNEI. The CDR3 sequence is CASIPGGTGGSGELFF. CDR3 nucleotide sequence: TGTGCCAGCATTCCAGGGGGGACAGGGGGTTCCGGGGAGCTGTTTTTT.

The chain uses TRBV29-1 and TRBJ1-1; TRBD1 agrees at 10 bases. V trimming: 7 bases; J trimming: 5 bases; junction bases outside the gene matches: 10. Germline CDR1 reads SQVTM; CDR2 reads ANQGSEA. The CDR3 loop spans 14 amino acids. CDR3 DNA sequence: TGCAGCGGGGGCGGGACAGGGGAATTTACTGAAGCTTTCTTT. This codes for CSGGGTGEFTEAFF.

This clonotype was counted a few times. The chain links TRBV11-2 to TRBJ2-3; D possibly corresponds to TRBD2 (5 bases). V was shortened by 3 bases and J by 5 bases, with 12 bases between the two germline ends. The V gene's germline CDR1 is SGHAT and CDR2 FQNNGV. The CDR3 is 14 amino acids. In DNA form, the CDR3 reads TGTGCCAGCAGCTTTACGGGGAGACGAGATACGCAGTATTTT. It yields the protein CASSFTGRRDTQYF.

This clonotype appeared a few times. The chain has TRBV5-6 and TRBJ2-5; 10 bases map to TRBD1. CDR1 SGHDT and CDR2 YYEEEE come from the germline V gene. CDR3 length: 15 residues. With V trimmed by 7 bases and J by 2 bases, 8 bases remained unmatched. CDR3 in DNA: TGTGCCAGCGGGCTCGGGACAGGGGTACAAGAGACCCAGTACTTC. Translated: CASGLGTGVQETQYF.

The chain uses TRBV6-2 or TRBV6-3 and TRBJ2-3, with D maybe TRBD1 (6 bases). There are 14 residues in the CDR3. Germline CDR1 is MNHEY and CDR2 is SVGEGT. The V end was cut by 11 bases, the J end by 0 bases, with 15 bases between. The DNA for the CDR3 is TGTGCCGGCATTCAGGGGTGGAGCACAGATACGCAGTATTTT. Amino acids: CAGIQGWSTDTQYF.

The chain is built from TRBV2 and TRBJ1-1; a possible D gene is TRBD1 (5 bases). With 2 bases removed from V and 6 bases from J, the gap between germline ends came to 10 bases. Per the germline V gene, CDR1 is SNHLY and CDR2 is FYNNEI. The CDR3 covers 13 residues. CDR3 coding DNA: TGTGCCAGCAGTGAACGCGGGGCATCTGAAGCTTTCTTT. Translated: CASSERGASEAFF.

The V call is TRBV12-3 or TRBV12-4, the J call TRBJ2-3, with 8 bases matching TRBD1. V lost 5 bases, J lost 1 base, and 8 bases stayed unmatched. The CDR3 covers 16 residues. Here the CDR3 DNA reads TGTGCCAGCAGTCTCCGGGACAGGTTCCGCACAGATACGCAGTATTTT. It specifies CASSLRDRFRTDTQYF.

Remarks on this clonotype: Germline is not matched at one junction end, which may reflect a read error. The chain employs TRBV20-1 and TRBJ1-4; tentative D call: TRBD1 (6 bases). Per germline, CDR1 DFQATT and CDR2 SNEGSKA (reference sequence). The CDR3 extends over 14 amino acids. The CDR3 DNA sequence: TGCAGTGCCGAAGACAGGTCTACTAATGAAAGACTGTTTTTT. This sequence encodes CSAEDRSTNERLFF.

This clonotype came up a few times. The chain couples TRBV7-2 to TRBJ2-7, with D tentatively TRBD1 (5 bases). The V gene lost 3 bases and the J gene lost 4 bases, with 10 bases spanning the gap. The CDR3 is made up of 13 amino acids. CDR1 is SGHTA, CDR2 FQGNSA, per germline. For the CDR3, the DNA is TGTGCCAGCAGCTTGCCAGGGCGGTACGAGCAGTACTTC. As protein: CASSLPGRYEQYF.

The chain links TRBV27 to TRBJ1-2; 7 bases are shared with TRBD1. Germline CDR1 MNHEY, CDR2 SMNVEV (reference sequence). The length of the CDR3 is 12 residues. The V and J ends lost 4 bases and 10 bases, in that order; junction bases with no gene match: 6. The chain's CDR3 is CASSSRTGYYTF. The CDR3 nucleotides are TGTGCCAGCAGTTCCCGGACAGGATACTACACCTTC.

The rearrangement uses TRBV12-3 or TRBV12-4 and TRBJ1-1; D is unresolved. The CDR3 spans 13 residues. Trimming removed 2 bases at V and 7 bases at J, with 11 bases between. The CDR3 DNA sequence: TGTGCCAGCAGTTTATATGCAGGCGGTGAAGCTTTCTTT. Protein product: CASSLYAGGEAFF.

This clonotype was seen a few times. The V gene is TRBV5-1, the J gene TRBJ1-2, with 9 nucleotides matching TRBD1. Unmatched junction bases numbered 12, after V lost 4 bases and J lost 5 bases. The CDR3 extends over 16 amino acids. The V gene's germline CDR1 is SGHRS and CDR2 YFSETQ. The DNA of the CDR3 is TGCGCCAGCAGCCCGGAATTGGGACAGGGTGTGTATGGCTACACCTTC. Translation gives CASSPELGQGVYGYTF.

The chain's CDR3 is CSVAVTGSLTDTQYF. CDR3 nucleotides: TGCAGCGTTGCCGTAACAGGGTCCTTGACAGATACGCAGTATTTT. The chain is built from TRBV29-1 and TRBJ2-3; the D gene is possibly TRBD1 (6 bases). The CDR3 loop spans 15 amino acids. With 4 bases removed from V and 3 bases from J, the gap between germline ends came to 17 bases. In germline, CDR1 is SQVTM, CDR2 ANQGSEA.

This clonotype has only a few counts. This chain joins TRBV6-5 and TRBJ1-1; no firm D call. The CDR3 is 14 residues long. The germline CDR1 and CDR2 sequences are MNHEY and SVGAGI. Deletions cut 2 bases from V and 7 bases from J, with 14 bases between. The CDR3 DNA is TGTGCCAGCAGTTACGAGGGCCCTCCAATTGAAGCTTTCTTT. Residues: CASSYEGPPIEAFF.

This chain links TRBV6-5 with TRBJ2-1; 8 bases match TRBD1. Germline values: CDR1 MNHEY, CDR2 SVGAGI. After removal of 6 bases from V and 6 bases from J, the junction contained 7 bases not matched to a gene. The CDR3 has 14 residues. CDR3: CASRPTGGGNEQFF. DNA for the CDR3: TGTGCCAGCAGACCCACAGGGGGAGGCAATGAGCAGTTCTTC.

In this sample, this clonotype turned up a few times. The chain couples TRBV29-1 to TRBJ2-5; TRBD1 matches 9 bases. With 5 bases clipped from V and 5 bases from J, the junction kept 39 bases outside the gene matches. CDR3 length: 24 amino acids. The germline CDR1 and CDR2 sequences are SQVTM and ANQGSEA. This CDR3 is CSVPGLLVKAVTLWGQGFKETQYF. The CDR3 DNA reads as TGCAGCGTTCCGGGCCTTTTGGTCAAAGCTGTAACATTGTGGGGACAGGGCTTCAAGGAGACCCAGTACTTC.

There are a few counts of this clonotype. The chain has TRBV20-1 and TRBJ2-7; 7 bases line up with TRBD2. CDR1 and CDR2 from the germline V gene are DFQATT and SNEGSKA (reference sequence). Trimming at V came to 6 bases and at J to 2 bases, leaving 10 bases not matched to a gene. This CDR3 region has 14 residues. The CDR3 DNA sequence: TGCAGTGCCAAAATGGGGGGGGGAGCCTACGAGCAGTACTTC. Translation gives CSAKMGGGAYEQYF.

V usage is TRBV7-2 and J usage is TRBJ1-3; no clear D. Germline CDR1 SGHTA, CDR2 FQGNSA. The CDR3 is 15 amino acids. V lost 5 bases to trimming and J lost 0 bases, with 11 bases between them. CDR3 protein: CASSRDRISGNTIYF. The CDR3, as DNA: TGTGCCAGCAGCCGAGATCGGATCTCTGGAAACACCATATATTTT.